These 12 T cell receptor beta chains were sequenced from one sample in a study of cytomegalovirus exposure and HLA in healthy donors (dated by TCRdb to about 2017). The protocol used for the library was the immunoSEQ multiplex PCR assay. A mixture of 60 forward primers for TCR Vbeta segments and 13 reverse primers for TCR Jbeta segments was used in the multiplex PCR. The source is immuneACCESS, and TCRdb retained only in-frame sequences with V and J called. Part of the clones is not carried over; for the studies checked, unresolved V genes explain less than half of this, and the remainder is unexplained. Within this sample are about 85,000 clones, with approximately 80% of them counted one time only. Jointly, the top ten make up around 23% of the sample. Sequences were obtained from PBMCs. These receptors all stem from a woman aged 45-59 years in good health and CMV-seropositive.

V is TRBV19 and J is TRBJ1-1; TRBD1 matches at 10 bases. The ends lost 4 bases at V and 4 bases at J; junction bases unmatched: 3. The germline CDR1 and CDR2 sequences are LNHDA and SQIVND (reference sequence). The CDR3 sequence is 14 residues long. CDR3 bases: TGTGCCAGTAGTACCCGGACAGGGGGCACTGAAGCTTTCTTT. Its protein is CASSTRTGGTEAFF.

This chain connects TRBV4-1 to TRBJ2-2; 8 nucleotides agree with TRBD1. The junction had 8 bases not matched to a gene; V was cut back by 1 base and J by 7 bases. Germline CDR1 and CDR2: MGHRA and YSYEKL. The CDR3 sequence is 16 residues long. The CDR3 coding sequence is TGCGCCAGCAGCCAAGTAGCAGGGGGCAAGGGCGGGGAGCTGTTTTTT. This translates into CASSQVAGGKGGELFF.

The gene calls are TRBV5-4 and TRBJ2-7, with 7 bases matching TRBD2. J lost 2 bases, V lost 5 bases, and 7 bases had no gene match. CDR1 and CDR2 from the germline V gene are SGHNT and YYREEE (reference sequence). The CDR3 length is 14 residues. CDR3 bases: TGTGCCAGCAGTCGGGCGGGAGAAGCCTACGAGCAGTACGTC. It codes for CASSRAGEAYEQYV.

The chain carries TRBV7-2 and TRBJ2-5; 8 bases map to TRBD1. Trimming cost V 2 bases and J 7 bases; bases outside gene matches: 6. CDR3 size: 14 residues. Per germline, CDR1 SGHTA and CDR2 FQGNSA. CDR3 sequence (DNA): TGTGCCAGCAGCTTACCAGGGGGCGCGAGGACCCAGTACTTC. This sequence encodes CASSLPGGARTQYF.

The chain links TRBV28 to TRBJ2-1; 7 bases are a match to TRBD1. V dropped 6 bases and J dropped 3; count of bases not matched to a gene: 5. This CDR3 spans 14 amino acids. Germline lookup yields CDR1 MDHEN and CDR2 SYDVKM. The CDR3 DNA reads TGTGCCAGCAGCTGGACAGGATACTACAATGAGCAGTTCTTC. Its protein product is CASSWTGYYNEQFF.

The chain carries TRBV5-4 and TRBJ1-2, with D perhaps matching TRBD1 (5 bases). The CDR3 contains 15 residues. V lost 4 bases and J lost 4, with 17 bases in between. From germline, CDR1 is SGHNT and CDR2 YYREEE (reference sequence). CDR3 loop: CASSRRGSGIYGYTF. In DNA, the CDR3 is TGTGCCAGCAGCCGCCGGGGGAGCGGGATCTATGGCTACACCTTC.

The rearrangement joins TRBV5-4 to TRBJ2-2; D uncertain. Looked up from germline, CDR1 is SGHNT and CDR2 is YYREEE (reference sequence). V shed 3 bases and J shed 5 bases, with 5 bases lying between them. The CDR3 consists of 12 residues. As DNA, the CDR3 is TGTGCCAGCAGCTACTATACCGGGGAGCTGTTTTTT. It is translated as CASSYYTGELFF.

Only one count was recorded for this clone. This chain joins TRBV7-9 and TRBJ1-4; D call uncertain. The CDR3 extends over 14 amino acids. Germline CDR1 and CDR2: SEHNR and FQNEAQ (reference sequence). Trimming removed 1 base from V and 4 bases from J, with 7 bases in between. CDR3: CASSLGPVNEKLFF. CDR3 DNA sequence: TGTGCCAGCAGCTTAGGCCCGGTTAATGAAAAACTGTTTTTT.

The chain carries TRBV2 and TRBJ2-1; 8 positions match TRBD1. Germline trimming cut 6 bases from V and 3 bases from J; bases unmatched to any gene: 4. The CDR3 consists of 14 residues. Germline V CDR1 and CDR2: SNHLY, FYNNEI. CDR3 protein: CASSRTGIYNEQFF. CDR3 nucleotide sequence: TGTGCCAGCAGCAGGACAGGGATCTACAATGAGCAGTTCTTC. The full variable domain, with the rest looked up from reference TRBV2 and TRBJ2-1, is EPEVTQTPSHQVTQMGQEVILRCVPISNHLYFYWYRQILGQKVEFLVSFYNNEISEKSEIFDDQFSVERPDGSNFTLKIRSTKLEDSAMYFCASSRTGIYNEQFFGPGTRLTVL.

This chain's CDR3 is CASSLRAGGNQPQHF. CDR3 DNA: TGTGCCAGCAGCTTACGGGCCGGGGGCAATCAGCCCCAGCATTTT. The J gene is TRBJ1-5, the V gene TRBV11-2; no clear D. Germline CDR1 SGHAT, CDR2 FQNNGV. V was pared by 2 bases and J by 2 bases, with 10 bases between. The CDR3 length is 15 residues.

Here the CDR3 reads CASSVQGNRYNEQFF. CDR3 DNA sequence: TGTGCCAGCAGTGTCCAGGGGAACCGATACAATGAGCAGTTCTTC. This chain uses TRBV6-1 with TRBJ2-1, with D perhaps matching TRBD1 (6 bases). The length of the CDR3 is 15 residues. Germline lookup yields CDR1 MNHNS and CDR2 SASEGT. V gave up 4 bases and J gave up 4 bases, with 14 bases separating them.

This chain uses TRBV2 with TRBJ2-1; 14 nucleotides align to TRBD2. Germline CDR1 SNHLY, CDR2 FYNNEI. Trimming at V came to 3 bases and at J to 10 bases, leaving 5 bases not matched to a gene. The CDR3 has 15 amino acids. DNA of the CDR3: TGTGCCAGCAGTGATGGACTAGCGGGAGGCCGGGAGCAGTTCTTC. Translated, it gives CASSDGLAGGREQFF.